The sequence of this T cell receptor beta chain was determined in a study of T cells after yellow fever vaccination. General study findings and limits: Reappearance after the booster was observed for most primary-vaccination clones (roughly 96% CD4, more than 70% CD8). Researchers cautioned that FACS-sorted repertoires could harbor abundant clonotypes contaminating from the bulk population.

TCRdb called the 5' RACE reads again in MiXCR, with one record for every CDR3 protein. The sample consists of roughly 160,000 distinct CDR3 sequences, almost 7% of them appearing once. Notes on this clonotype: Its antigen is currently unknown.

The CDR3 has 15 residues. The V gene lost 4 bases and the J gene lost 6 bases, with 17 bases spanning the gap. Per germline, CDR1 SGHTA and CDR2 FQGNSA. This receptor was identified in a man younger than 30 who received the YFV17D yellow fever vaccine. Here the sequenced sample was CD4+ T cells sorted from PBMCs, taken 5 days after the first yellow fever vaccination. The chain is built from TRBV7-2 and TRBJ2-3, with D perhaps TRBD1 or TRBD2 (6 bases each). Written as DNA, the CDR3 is TGTGCCAGCAGCTCGGGGGCGGGGCGCGTCGATACGCAGTATTTT. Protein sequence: CASSSGAGRVDTQYF.